This T cell receptor (beta chain) was recovered during a study of T cell responses to AZD1222 COVID-19 vaccine. Study-level findings and limits: The study found Spike-specific TCR breadth and depth rose after two AZD1222 doses.

Using immunoSEQ multiplex PCR, the repertoire was profiled, and TCRdb retains in-frame clones only, with some absent. The repertoire holds some 190,000 clones, with roughly 94% as singletons. On this clone itself: What it recognizes is unknown.

The sequence derives from an adult who received the MenACWY meningococcal vaccine as a control. The specimen comprised peripheral blood, sampled 28 days after the second dose of the MenACWY control vaccine.

CDR3 sequence reads: CASSRGTVNEKLFF. CDR3 DNA: TGTGCCAGCAGCCGCGGGACAGTTAATGAAAAACTGTTTTTT. V is TRBV7-2 and J is TRBJ1-4; 7 positions agree with TRBD1. The ends lost 5 bases at V and 4 bases at J; junction bases unmatched: 4. This CDR3 has 14 amino acids. Per germline, CDR1 SGHTA and CDR2 FQGNSA.